The sample holds one count of the clone carrying this TCR beta chain. No antigen is known for it. The source of the sample is a study of shared clonotypes between healthy human individuals. The genomic DNA of each subset was split evenly across several immunoSEQ plates. Sorted-subset replicate PCR reactions contained 200 to 250 ng DNA, corresponding to approximately 30,000 T cell genomes. The assay was immunoSEQ multiplex PCR, and TCRdb's table has in-frame clones only and misses some. The table lists 800,000 to 950,000 clones, 96% of them singletons. Study-level findings and limits: The rarefaction results pointed to incomplete sorted-subset sequencing despite large depth.

CD8 cells regarded as naive lacked CD45RO, were positively chosen for CCR7, and omitted terminally differentiated effector memory CD45RA+ cells. There are 15 residues in the CDR3. Trimming cost V 6 bases and J 3 bases; bases outside gene matches: 7. The germline gives CDR1 WSHSY, CDR2 SAAADI. Sequencing was carried out using naive CD8+ T cells sorted from blood. This TCR was sampled from a man aged 30-40 years in good health. The rearrangement links TRBV10-2 to TRBJ2-7, with 11 bases that match TRBD2. CDR3 sequence: CASRLAGDPHYEQYF. The DNA of the CDR3 is TGCGCCAGCAGACTAGCGGGGGACCCCCACTACGAGCAGTACTTC.